These 31 T cell receptor beta chains originate from one sample sequenced in a study of CD8 T cells in ankylosing spondylitis. TCRdb called the 5' RACE reads again in MiXCR, with one record for every CDR3 protein. The table includes some 130,000 distinct CDR3 sequences, 7% to 10% detected once. What was sequenced was synovial fluid, either unsorted or a sorted T cell fraction (not recorded which). Receptors were obtained from a male donor with ankylosing spondylitis.

This clonotype was detected only a few times. The chain recombines TRBV10-3 with TRBJ1-6; the D is unclear. This CDR3 spans 16 amino acids. Germline loops: CDR1 ENHRY, CDR2 SYGVKD. V shed 6 bases and J shed 6 bases, with 18 bases lying between them. The CDR3 loop is CAISPQDSRSNSPLHF. In DNA, the CDR3 is TGTGCCATCAGCCCCCAAGATTCGAGGAGTAATTCACCCCTCCACTTT.

This clonotype showed up many times. The CDR3 protein is CSASHTSGDTQYF. The CDR3 DNA reads TGCAGTGCTAGCCACACTAGCGGAGATACGCAGTATTTT. The chain carries TRBV20-1 and TRBJ2-3, with 8 bases fitting TRBD2. The germline V gene encodes CDR1 DFQATT and CDR2 SNEGSKA (reference sequence). V dropped 3 bases and J dropped 5; count of bases not matched to a gene: 4. The CDR3 loop spans 13 amino acids.

In this sample, this clonotype turned up a few times. The chain uses TRBV29-1 and TRBJ2-7; 8 bases line up with TRBD2. There are 12 residues in the CDR3. The V gene end was trimmed by 6 bases and the J gene end by 0 bases; junction bases not matched to a gene: 1. In germline, CDR1 is SQVTM, CDR2 ANQGSEA. The CDR3 DNA reads as TGCAGCGTGGGACTAGTCTCCTACGAGCAGTACTTC. Protein sequence: CSVGLVSYEQYF.

This clonotype was recorded many times. This chain uses TRBV9 with TRBJ2-1; 8 positions agree with TRBD2. V lost 4 bases, J lost 7 bases, and 4 bases stayed unmatched. The V gene's germline CDR1 is SGDLS and CDR2 YYNGEE. The CDR3 covers 13 residues. The CDR3 region is CASSLGLANEQFF. CDR3 bases: TGTGCCAGCAGCCTTGGACTAGCTAATGAGCAGTTCTTC.

At least ten counts were recorded for this clonotype. This chain links TRBV6-1 with TRBJ2-2; 8 nucleotides agree with TRBD1. V was clipped by 6 bases and J by 7 bases; unmatched bases: 7. CDR3 length equals 14 residues. The V gene's germline CDR1 is MNHNS and CDR2 SASEGT. This chain's CDR3 is CASRLTGAGGELFF. DNA for the CDR3: TGTGCCAGCAGATTGACAGGGGCCGGCGGGGAGCTGTTTTTT.

This clonotype was observed many times. The rearrangement joins TRBV7-2 to TRBJ2-5, with D possibly matching TRBD2 (5 bases). Trimming removed 5 bases from V and 2 bases from J, with 15 bases in between. Germline V gene sequence: CDR1 SGHTA, CDR2 FQGNSA. The CDR3 contains 15 residues. CDR3 nucleotides: TGTGCCAGCAGCCCCAGGTTGGGAGCTCAAGAGACCCAGTACTTC. This translates into CASSPRLGAQETQYF.

This clonotype appeared a few times. The chain recombines TRBV28 with TRBJ1-5; no definite D call. V was pared by 3 bases and J by 3 bases, with 12 bases between. Germline loops: CDR1 MDHEN, CDR2 SYDVKM. The CDR3 sequence is 15 residues long. The CDR3 DNA sequence: TGTGCCAGCAGTTTGAGGAGTGGTTACAATCAGCCCCAGCATTTT. Residues: CASSLRSGYNQPQHF.

This clonotype was detected many times. This chain joins TRBV20-1 and TRBJ2-3; D uncertain. CDR3 size: 13 residues. CDR1 and CDR2 (germline): DFQATT, SNEGSKA (reference sequence). V gave up 4 bases and J gave up 4 bases, with 12 bases separating them. CDR3 residues: CSANEQLSDTQYF. The CDR3 region has the DNA TGCAGTGCTAACGAACAGTTGTCAGATACGCAGTATTTT.

This clonotype has more than one count but fewer than ten. CDR3 nucleotide sequence: TGTGCCAGCAGCTCCGGCCCGCTGGTGAATACGCAGTATTTT. Translating it yields CASSSGPLVNTQYF. This rearrangement joins TRBV7-2 to TRBJ2-3; D is unresolved. CDR1 and CDR2 (germline): SGHTA, FQGNSA. The V end was cut by 4 bases, the J end by 7 bases, with 15 bases between. The CDR3 contains 14 residues.

This clonotype was counted a few times. The CDR3 here is CASRGADNYGYTF. CDR3 nucleotides: TGTGCCAGCAGGGGAGCGGATAACTATGGCTACACCTTC. The rearrangement links TRBV3-1 to TRBJ1-2, with D unresolved. Trimming removed 6 bases at V and 1 base at J, with 9 bases between. The CDR3 has 13 residues. Germline V CDR1 and CDR2: LGHDT, YNNKEL (reference sequence).

This clonotype was seen a handful of times. The V and J genes are TRBV28 and TRBJ2-1; 9 bases align to TRBD1. This CDR3 is built from 16 residues. CDR1 and CDR2 (germline): MDHEN, SYDVKM. J gave up 6 bases and V 5 bases, and 11 bases lay outside the gene matches. The CDR3 loop reads CASSGTDRGGANEQFF. CDR3 in DNA: TGTGCCAGCAGTGGAACCGACAGGGGGGGTGCCAATGAGCAGTTCTTC.

This clonotype was observed a handful of times. The rearrangement links TRBV4-3 to TRBJ1-6, with D uncertain. Germline-derived CDR1 and CDR2 are LGHNA and YSLEER. CDR3 length: 16 residues. V lost 0 bases and J 7 bases, leaving 13 bases between the germline ends. CDR3 residues: CASSQDILMENSPLHF. The CDR3 coding sequence is TGCGCCAGCAGCCAAGATATACTTATGGAGAATTCACCCCTCCACTTT.

This clonotype was recorded many times. This chain connects TRBV2 to TRBJ2-1; possible D gene TRBD1, 6 bases. There are 13 residues in the CDR3. V was trimmed by 3 bases and J by 4 bases, leaving 7 bases between them. Germline V gene lookup returns CDR1 SNHLY and CDR2 FYNNEI. The CDR3, as DNA: TGTGCCAGCAGTGAGGACAGTTACAATGAGCAGTTCTTC. Translated, it gives CASSEDSYNEQFF.

Regarding this clonotype: A read error may produce the germline difference seen at one junction end. The rearrangement joins TRBV3-1 to TRBJ2-5, with 7 bases matching TRBD2. Germline V gene lookup returns CDR1 LGHDT and CDR2 YNNKEL (reference sequence). The CDR3 sequence is 13 residues long. Written as DNA, the CDR3 is TGCGCCAGCAAGACTGGACTAGGCGAGACCCAGTACTTC. This gives the protein CASKTGLGETQYF.

This clonotype was observed a few times. The chain joins TRBV30 to TRBJ2-1; D unresolved. Germline V gives CDR1 GTSNPN, CDR2 SVGIG (reference sequence). Trimming removed 0 bases at V and 4 bases at J, with 4 bases between. This CDR3 spans 12 amino acids. In DNA, the CDR3 is TGTGCCTGGAGTGTAGGGTACAATGAGCAGTTCTTC. Its protein product is CAWSVGYNEQFF.

The CDR3, as DNA: TGTGCCAGCAGTTTCCTGACAGGGGCTAACTATGGCTACACCTTC. It translates to CASSFLTGANYGYTF. The chain carries TRBV6-5 and TRBJ1-2; 8 nucleotides align to TRBD1. Germline CDR1 reads MNHEY; CDR2 reads SVGAGI. After removal of 4 bases from V and 0 bases from J, the junction contained 4 bases not matched to a gene. The CDR3 loop spans 15 amino acids.

A few counts support this clonotype. The chain uses TRBV7-9 and TRBJ1-5; TRBD1 is a possible D gene (5 bases). Per germline, CDR1 SEHNR and CDR2 FQNEAQ (reference sequence). This CDR3 spans 15 amino acids. Trimming shortened V by 5 bases and J by 6 bases, and 17 bases separated the two germline ends. The CDR3 here is CASSPTGAGFQPQHF. The CDR3 bases are TGTGCCAGCAGCCCCACCGGGGCGGGATTTCAGCCCCAGCATTTT.

This clonotype was seen repeatedly, ten times or more. The chain joins TRBV20-1 to TRBJ2-3; 8 nucleotides agree with TRBD2. CDR3 length equals 14 residues. With 6 bases clipped from V and 0 bases from J, the junction kept 5 bases outside the gene matches. Germline V gives CDR1 DFQATT, CDR2 SNEGSKA (reference sequence). The DNA for the CDR3 is TGCAGTGCAACCGCGGGAGGCAGCACAGATACGCAGTATTTT. Protein sequence: CSATAGGSTDTQYF.

This clonotype was observed at least ten times. The chain links TRBV28 to TRBJ2-3; D remains ambiguous. Germline lookup yields CDR1 MDHEN and CDR2 SYDVKM. Trimming pared 4 bases from V and 4 bases from J, leaving 15 bases between. The CDR3 is 15 residues long. The CDR3 region has the DNA TGTGCCAGCAGTTCCCCGGGTTTTAACGCAGATACGCAGTATTTT. Its translation is CASSSPGFNADTQYF.

This clonotype was observed a handful of times. V gene TRBV20-1 combines with J gene TRBJ1-2; tentatively, D is TRBD1 (5 bases). The CDR3 consists of 13 residues. Per germline, CDR1 DFQATT and CDR2 SNEGSKA (reference sequence). Trimming took 4 bases from V and 3 from J, leaving 12 bases between them. The CDR3 DNA sequence: TGCAGTGCTATCCCGGGCAGGGACTATGGCTACACCTTC. This sequence encodes CSAIPGRDYGYTF.

The rearrangement joins TRBV4-2 to TRBJ1-5, with 7 positions matching TRBD1. V lost 4 bases to trimming and J lost 7 bases; unmatched junction nucleotides: 10. The CDR3 length is 15 residues. CDR1 LGHNA and CDR2 YNFKEQ come from the germline V gene. This CDR3 is CASSPTGQLMQPQHF. Written as DNA, the CDR3 is TGTGCCAGCAGCCCGACAGGGCAGCTTATGCAGCCCCAGCATTTT.

The chain combines TRBV20-1 with TRBJ2-7; 14 bases agree with TRBD2. The CDR3 covers 14 residues. Germline CDR1 DFQATT, CDR2 SNEGSKA (reference sequence). Unmatched junction bases numbered 7, after V lost 5 bases and J lost 7 bases. The CDR3 here is CSAAPGLAGAEQYF. In DNA, the CDR3 is TGCAGTGCTGCTCCGGGACTAGCGGGAGCAGAGCAGTACTTC.

This clonotype was found many times. The V and J genes are TRBV4-3 and TRBJ2-1; D ambiguous. CDR1 LGHNA and CDR2 YSLEER come from the germline V gene. The V gene lost 0 bases and the J gene lost 13 bases, with 10 bases spanning the gap. CDR3 length: 12 amino acids. This CDR3 is CASSQDTAQQFF. The CDR3 nucleotides read TGCGCCAGCAGCCAAGATACCGCTCAACAGTTCTTC.

The chain employs TRBV5-4 and TRBJ2-5; D ambiguous. The CDR3 loop spans 13 amino acids. Trimming cost V 9 bases and J 2 bases, with 14 bases left between them. Germline V gene data show CDR1 as SGHNT and CDR2 as YYREEE (reference sequence). Written as DNA, the CDR3 is TGTGCCACCTCCTCGGCTTTTCAAGAGACCCAGTACTTC. Translation: CATSSAFQETQYF.

This clonotype showed up just a few times. This sequence joins TRBV20-1 and TRBJ2-7; TRBD2 is a possible D gene (5 bases). The V gene's germline CDR1 is DFQATT and CDR2 SNEGSKA (reference sequence). The V end lost 3 bases, the J end lost 4 bases, and 13 bases lay between the germline ends. The CDR3 is 13 amino acids. CDR3 sequence reads: CSASIGRRYEQYF. CDR3 nucleotides: TGCAGTGCTAGTATTGGGAGAAGGTACGAGCAGTACTTC.

The V call is TRBV20-1, the J call TRBJ1-2; a weak D match, TRBD1 (6 bases). Germline V gene lookup returns CDR1 DFQATT and CDR2 SNEGSKA (reference sequence). The CDR3 loop spans 12 amino acids. V lost 5 bases, J lost 11 bases, and 18 bases lay in between. The DNA for the CDR3 is TGCAGTGCTCCCCGGGACCCAGGGGAATACACCTTC. This translates into CSAPRDPGEYTF.

This clonotype appeared many times. This chain connects TRBV11-3 to TRBJ1-1; maybe TRBD1 (6 bases). This CDR3 has 11 amino acids. CDR1 is SGHNT, CDR2 YENEEA, per germline. V lost 7 bases, J lost 3 bases, and 6 bases lay in between. The CDR3 nucleotides are TGTGCCAGCAACAGGGACACTGAAGCTTTCTTT. Translating it yields CASNRDTEAFF.

This clonotype was detected only a few times. The V call is TRBV20-1, the J call TRBJ1-1; D remains unclear. CDR3 length equals 14 residues. V was clipped by 0 bases and J by 0 bases, with 8 bases between them. The V gene's germline CDR1 is DFQATT and CDR2 SNEGSKA (reference sequence). The CDR3 region is CSARDWKVNTEAFF. CDR3 coding DNA: TGCAGTGCTAGAGATTGGAAGGTGAACACTGAAGCTTTCTTT.

This clonotype was counted at least ten times. This sequence joins TRBV12-3 or TRBV12-4 and TRBJ2-1, with 8 bases that match TRBD2. This CDR3 is built from 14 residues. The junction had 0 bases not matched to a gene; V was cut back by 2 bases and J by 3 bases. CDR3: CASSLLAGYNEQFF. CDR3 coding DNA: TGTGCCAGCAGTTTACTAGCGGGCTACAATGAGCAGTTCTTC.

This clonotype was counted between two and nine times. The chain combines TRBV6-1 with TRBJ1-1, with no clear D. Trimming removed 7 bases at V and 4 bases at J, with 22 bases between. Per the germline V gene, CDR1 is MNHNS and CDR2 is SASEGT. The CDR3 consists of 16 residues. The CDR3 sequence: CASKSDLRADGTEAFF. CDR3 bases: TGTGCCAGCAAGTCGGATCTTAGGGCAGACGGCACTGAAGCTTTCTTT.

The chain recombines TRBV7-2 with TRBJ1-4; no reliable D call. This CDR3 has 13 amino acids. Germline assignment: CDR1 SGHTA and CDR2 FQGNSA. Trimming took off 1 base at V and 8 bases at J, with 8 bases between the two ends. CDR3 coding DNA: TGTGCCAGCAGCTTAGAGGACGGAGAAAAACTGTTTTTT. Protein sequence: CASSLEDGEKLFF.